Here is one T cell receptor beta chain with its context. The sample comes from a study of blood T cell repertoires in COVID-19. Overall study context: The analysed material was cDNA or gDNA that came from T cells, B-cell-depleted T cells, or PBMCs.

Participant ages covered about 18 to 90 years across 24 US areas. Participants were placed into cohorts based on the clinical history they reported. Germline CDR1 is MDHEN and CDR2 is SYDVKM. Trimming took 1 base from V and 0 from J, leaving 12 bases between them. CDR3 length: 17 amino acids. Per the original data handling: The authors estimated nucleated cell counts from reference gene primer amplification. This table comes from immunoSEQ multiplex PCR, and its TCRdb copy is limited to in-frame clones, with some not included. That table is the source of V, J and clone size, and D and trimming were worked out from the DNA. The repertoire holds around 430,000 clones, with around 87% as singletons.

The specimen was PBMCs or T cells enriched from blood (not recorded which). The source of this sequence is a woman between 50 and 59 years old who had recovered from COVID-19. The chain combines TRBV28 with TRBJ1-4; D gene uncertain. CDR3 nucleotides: TGTGCCAGCAGTTTATCGGGGAGTTCAGCAACTAATGAAAAACTGTTTTTT. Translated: CASSLSGSSATNEKLFF.